This is a list of T cell receptor beta chains from one sample in a study of blood T cell repertoires in COVID-19. Generated by immunoSEQ multiplex PCR, the TCRdb table keeps only in-frame clones and is missing some. The data hold 200,000 or so clones, with approximately 84% observed a single time. The sample comprised peripheral blood. The receptors here all came from a human donor with acute or convalescent COVID-19. The donor label of this sample is uncertain. The CDR3 runs from the conserved cysteine through the conserved F or W. D genes are given only for firm matches. Rows may omit the clone size; those that give it use once, few, many or a size class.

d_call	clone_size	cdr3_length	j_call	v_call	cdr3_nt	cdr3_aa
TRBD1	NA	16	TRBJ2-1	TRBV28	TGTGCCAGCAGTGATCGGACAGGTCGGCTTAACAATGAGCAGTTCTTC	CASSDRTGRLNNEQFF
TRBD1	NA	17	TRBJ1-6	TRBV24-1	TGTGCCACCAGTGATTTGCTTGGGGACAGGGGGCAGTCACCCCTCCACTTT	CATSDLLGDRGQSPLHF
TRBD1	many	18	TRBJ2-2	TRBV5-6	TGTGCCAGCAGCTTAAGGCGATCCGGGACAGCGAACACCGGGGAGCTGTTTTTT	CASSLRRSGTANTGELFF
NA	NA	15	TRBJ2-2	TRBV5-1	TGCGCCAGCAGCTTGGACAGGGTGGTCACCGGGGAGCTGTTTTTT	CASSLDRVVTGELFF
TRBD2	NA	16	TRBJ2-1	TRBV10-3	TGTGCCATCAGTGACCCCACTAGCGGTATTTTAAATGAGCAGTTCTTC	CAISDPTSGILNEQFF
NA	NA	12	TRBJ2-3	TRBV19	TGTGCCAGTATCGATAGAACAGATACGCAGTATTTT	CASIDRTDTQYF
TRBD2	few	16	TRBJ2-7	TRBV3-1/TRBV3-2	TGTGCCAGCAGCCAATCAGCGACTAGCGTCTCCTACGAGCAGTACTTC	CASSQSATSVSYEQYF
TRBD2	NA	16	TRBJ2-7	TRBV3-1/TRBV3-2	TGTGCCAGCAGCTCCCCTCGACTAGCGGGAGTGGGAGAGCAGTACTTC	CASSSPRLAGVGEQYF
NA	NA	13	TRBJ2-1	TRBV6-2/TRBV6-3	TGTGCCAGCAGTTTCCAAATTTACAATGAGCAGTTCTTC	CASSFQIYNEQFF
TRBD1	NA	15	TRBJ2-3	TRBV4-2	TGTGCCAGCAGGCGGACAGGGGAAGGAACAGATACGCAGTATTTT	CASRRTGEGTDTQYF
NA	few	13	TRBJ2-1	TRBV7-8	TGTGCCAGCAGCTCCAGACGGGCGGGCGGGCAGTTCTTC	CASSSRRAGGQFF
TRBD2	NA	14	TRBJ2-3	TRBV7-9	TGTGCCAGCAGCTCTAGCGGGGGCACAGATACGCAGTATTTT	CASSSSGGTDTQYF
NA	NA	13	TRBJ2-3	TRBV12-3/TRBV12-4	TGTGCCAGCCGGATTGGGGGGGCGAATACGCAGTATTTT	CASRIGGANTQYF
NA	NA	14	TRBJ1-6	TRBV19	TGTGCCAGTAGTATTCCGTCGTTGAATTCACCCCTCCACTTT	CASSIPSLNSPLHF
NA	NA	15	TRBJ2-5	TRBV2	TGTGCCAGCAGACAACGGACGGGAGAGGGGGAGACCCAGTACTTC	CASRQRTGEGETQYF
TRBD1	NA	19	TRBJ2-7	TRBV4-1	TGCGCCAGCAGCCTACAAGGGACAGGGGCCCTCGGGAGTGCGTCCGAGCAGTACTTC	CASSLQGTGALGSASEQYF
NA	once	14	TRBJ1-5	TRBV6-1	TGTGCCAGCAGTGAAAACAGTAGCAATCAGCCCCAGCATTTT	CASSENSSNQPQHF
TRBD2	NA	15	TRBJ2-7	TRBV4-2	TGTGCCAGCAGCCAAGAAACTAGCGGGACGTACGAGCAGTACTTC	CASSQETSGTYEQYF
NA	NA	16	TRBJ2-3	TRBV19	TGTGCCAGTAGTATGCTTGCCCAGGTAGGGGCAGATACGCAGTATTTT	CASSMLAQVGADTQYF
NA	NA	14	TRBJ1-5	TRBV18	TGTGCCAGCTCACCAATGGTGGCCAATCAGCCCCAGCATTTT	CASSPMVANQPQHF
NA	NA	12	TRBJ1-1	TRBV15	TGTGCCACCAGCAGAGGTCGAGTGGAAGCTTTCTTT	CATSRGRVEAFF
TRBD2	NA	16	TRBJ2-3	TRBV19	TGTGCCAGTAGTATCCGCGGGAGGGCGTCCATGGATACGCAGTATTTT	CASSIRGRASMDTQYF
TRBD1	NA	18	TRBJ2-6	TRBV27	TGTGCCAGCAGTTCAACCGGGACAGGGGTCACTGGGGCCAACGTCCTGACTTTC	CASSSTGTGVTGANVLTF
TRBD2	NA	17	TRBJ2-1	TRBV27	TGTGCCAGCAGTTTTAGGCTAGCGGGAGGTTCCTACAATGAGCAGTTCTTC	CASSFRLAGGSYNEQFF
NA	NA	15	TRBJ1-6	TRBV19	TGTGCCAGTAGTAACCTGGCAGGGGATAATTCACCCCTCCACTTT	CASSNLAGDNSPLHF
NA	NA	13	TRBJ1-2	TRBV5-8	TGTGCCAGCAGCTTGGGTAGGGGAGGCGGCTACACCTTC	CASSLGRGGGYTF
TRBD1	NA	13	TRBJ2-7	TRBV29-1	TGCAGCGTTGAACAGGGGGAAGCCTACGAGCAGTACTTC	CSVEQGEAYEQYF
TRBD1	NA	15	TRBJ1-6	TRBV20-1	TGCAGTGCTAGTCGCTTGACAGGGAATAATTCACCCCTCCACTTT	CSASRLTGNNSPLHF
NA	once	17	TRBJ1-4	TRBV3-1/TRBV3-2	TGTGCCAGCAGCCATTCTCCACTCATCGCAACTAATGAAAAACTGTTTTTT	CASSHSPLIATNEKLFF
TRBD2	NA	13	TRBJ2-3	TRBV4-2	TGTGCCAGCAGCCAAGATCGGACTAGCGGGAGAGATTTT	CASSQDRTSGRDF
NA	NA	14	TRBJ1-2	TRBV2	TGTGCCAGCAGTGGAACAGGGTCTAACTATGGCTACACCTTC	CASSGTGSNYGYTF
NA	NA	15	TRBJ2-2	TRBV6-5	TGTGCCAGCAGTAGGACAGCCGCGAACACCGGGGAGCTGTTTTTT	CASSRTAANTGELFF
NA	NA	13	TRBJ2-5	TRBV27	TGTGCCAGCAGTTCCGGGGGTTGGGAGACCCAGTACTTC	CASSSGGWETQYF
NA	NA	17	TRBJ2-1	TRBV7-2	TGTGCCAGCAGCTTAAGGTCGCGGCTAGCGCTATACAATGAGCAGTTCTTC	CASSLRSRLALYNEQFF
NA	NA	15	TRBJ2-1	TRBV6-5	TGTGCCAGCATGTTTCGTGGGAGCGCGGACAATGAGCAGTTCTTC	CASMFRGSADNEQFF
NA	NA	15	TRBJ1-5	TRBV30	TGTGCCTGGAGTGTCACAGGGAGTTTCAATCAGCCCCAGCATTTT	CAWSVTGSFNQPQHF
NA	NA	15	TRBJ2-2	TRBV5-4	TGTGCCAGCAGCCGGCGGAGGGAAGAGACCGGGGAGCTGTTTTTT	CASSRRREETGELFF
TRBD1	NA	14	TRBJ2-5	TRBV6-5	TGTGCCAGCAGCCCCGCAGGGGGTGGAGAGACCCAGTACTTC	CASSPAGGGETQYF
NA	NA	14	TRBJ2-3	TRBV5-1	TGCGCCAGCAGCTTGGGGGCTTCTCCGGATACGCAGTATTTT	CASSLGASPDTQYF
TRBD1	few	15	TRBJ2-1	TRBV27	TGTGCCAGCAGTTCCACCGGGACAGGGGCAAAAGAGCAGTTCTTC	CASSSTGTGAKEQFF
TRBD1	NA	14	TRBJ2-1	TRBV18	TGTGCCAGCTCCCCAGGACAGGGTGTAAATGAGCAGTTCTTC	CASSPGQGVNEQFF
TRBD1	NA	15	TRBJ1-2	TRBV27	TGTGCCAGCAGTCCCGGACAGGTAGCTAACTATGGCTACACCTTC	CASSPGQVANYGYTF
NA	NA	16	TRBJ2-2	TRBV6-5	TGTGCCAGCAGTTACCCTACAGGGTTAGGCACCGGGGAGCTGTTTTTT	CASSYPTGLGTGELFF
TRBD1	NA	13	TRBJ1-2	TRBV13	TGTGCCAGCAGCGCGGGACAGGACTATGGCTACACCTTC	CASSAGQDYGYTF
NA	NA	15	TRBJ2-7	TRBV5-1	TGCGCCAGCAGCTTGTGGCAGGCGACCACCTACGAGCAGTACTTC	CASSLWQATTYEQYF
NA	once	13	TRBJ1-5	TRBV19	TGTGCCAGTAGCTCCCAGGGTCCTCAGCCCCAGCATTTT	CASSSQGPQPQHF
TRBD1	few	15	TRBJ1-5	TRBV24-1	TGTGCCACCAGTGAACCGGGACAGCCTAATCAGCCCCAGCATTTT	CATSEPGQPNQPQHF
TRBD1	NA	15	TRBJ1-2	TRBV7-9	TGTGCCAGCAGCTTCGCAGACAGGGGATCGTTCGGCTACACCTTC	CASSFADRGSFGYTF
NA	NA	13	TRBJ1-5	TRBV7-2	TGTGCCAGCAGCTTCTCCTTCAATCAGCCCCAGCATTTT	CASSFSFNQPQHF
NA	few	15	TRBJ2-3	TRBV12-5	TGTGCTAGTGCGTCACAGGGTACCTTTACAGATACGCAGTATTTT	CASASQGTFTDTQYF
NA	once	13	TRBJ1-5	TRBV27	TGTGCCAGCAGTTCAGCCCCCCTAGGGCCCCAGCATTTT	CASSSAPLGPQHF
NA	NA	15	TRBJ1-5	TRBV5-1	TGCGCCAGCAGCTTGATAGGGGATAGCAATCAGCCCCAGCATTTT	CASSLIGDSNQPQHF
TRBD2	once	15	TRBJ2-7	TRBV5-1	TGCGCCAGCAGCTTGCTAGCGGGAGAGGGGAACGAGCAGTACTTC	CASSLLAGEGNEQYF
NA	NA	17	TRBJ2-1	TRBV7-6	TGTGCCAGCAGCTTAGGCGCTCGGGGGAGCTCCTACAATGAGCAGTTCTTC	CASSLGARGSSYNEQFF
NA	few	16	TRBJ1-5	TRBV2	TGTGCCAGCAGTGAAAGTACGGGAGACGGCAATCAGCCCCAGCATTTT	CASSESTGDGNQPQHF
TRBD2	NA	13	TRBJ2-7	TRBV7-2	TGTGCCAGCAGCTTAGGCCTAGCGGGCGAGCAGTACTTC	CASSLGLAGEQYF
TRBD1	NA	17	TRBJ1-5	TRBV7-4	TGTGCCAGCAGCTTATCCAGGGGGAGGTATAGCAATCAGCCCCAGCATTTT	CASSLSRGRYSNQPQHF
NA	NA	15	TRBJ2-3	TRBV5-1	TGCGCCAGCAGCTTGGGCTCGGGAAACACAGATACGCAGTATTTT	CASSLGSGNTDTQYF
TRBD2	NA	13	TRBJ2-5	TRBV7-9	TGTGCCAGCAGCACCCGGGAGGTCCTGGTCCAGTACTTC	CASSTREVLVQYF
TRBD1	NA	14	TRBJ1-5	TRBV6-6	TGTGCCAGCAGCCCCAGGGGGATAAGGGAGCCCCAGCATTTT	CASSPRGIREPQHF